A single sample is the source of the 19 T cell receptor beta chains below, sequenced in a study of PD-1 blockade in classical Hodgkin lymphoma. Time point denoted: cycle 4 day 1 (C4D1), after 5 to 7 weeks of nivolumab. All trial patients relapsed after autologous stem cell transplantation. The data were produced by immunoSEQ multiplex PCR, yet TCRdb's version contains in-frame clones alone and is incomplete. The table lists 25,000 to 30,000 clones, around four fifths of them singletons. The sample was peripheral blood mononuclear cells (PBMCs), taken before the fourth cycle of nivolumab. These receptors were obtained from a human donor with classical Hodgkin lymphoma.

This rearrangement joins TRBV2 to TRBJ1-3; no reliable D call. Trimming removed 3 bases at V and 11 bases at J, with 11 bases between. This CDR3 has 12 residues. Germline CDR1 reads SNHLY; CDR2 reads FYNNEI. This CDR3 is CASSETPVAIYF. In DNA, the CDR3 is TGTGCCAGCAGTGAGACCCCCGTCGCCATATATTTT.

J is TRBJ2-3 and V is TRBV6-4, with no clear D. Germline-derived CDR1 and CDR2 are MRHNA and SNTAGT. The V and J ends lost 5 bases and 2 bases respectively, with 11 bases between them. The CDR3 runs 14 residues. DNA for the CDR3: TGTGCCAGCAGTTCAGGCGAATTCACAGATACGCAGTATTTT. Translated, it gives CASSSGEFTDTQYF.

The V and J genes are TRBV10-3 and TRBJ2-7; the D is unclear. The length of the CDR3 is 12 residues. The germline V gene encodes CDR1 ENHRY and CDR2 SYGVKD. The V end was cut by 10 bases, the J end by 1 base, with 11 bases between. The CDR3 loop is CATATSSYEQYF. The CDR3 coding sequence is TGTGCCACCGCTACCAGTTCCTACGAGCAGTACTTC.

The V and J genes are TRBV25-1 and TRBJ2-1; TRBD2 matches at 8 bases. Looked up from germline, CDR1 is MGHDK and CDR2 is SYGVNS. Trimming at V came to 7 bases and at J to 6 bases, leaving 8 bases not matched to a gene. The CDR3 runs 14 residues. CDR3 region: CASTGTSGPNEQFF. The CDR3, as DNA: TGTGCCAGCACCGGGACTAGTGGTCCCAATGAGCAGTTCTTC.

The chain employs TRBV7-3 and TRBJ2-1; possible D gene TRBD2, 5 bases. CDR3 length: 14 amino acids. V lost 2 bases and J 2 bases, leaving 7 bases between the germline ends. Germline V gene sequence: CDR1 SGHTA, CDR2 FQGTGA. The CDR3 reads CASSLSGTYNEQFF. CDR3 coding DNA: TGTGCCAGCAGCTTATCCGGGACCTACAATGAGCAGTTCTTC. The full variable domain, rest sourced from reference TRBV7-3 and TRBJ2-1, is GAGVSQTPSNKVTEKGKYVELRCDPISGHTALYWYRQSLGQGPEFLIYFQGTGAADDSGLPNDRFFAVRPEGSVSTLKIQRTERGDSAVYLCASSLSGTYNEQFFGPGTRLTVL.

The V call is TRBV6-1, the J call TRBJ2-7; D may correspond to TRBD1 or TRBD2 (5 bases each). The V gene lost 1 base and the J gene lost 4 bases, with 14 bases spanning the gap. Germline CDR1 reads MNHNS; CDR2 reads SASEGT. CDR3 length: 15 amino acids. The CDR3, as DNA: TGTGCCAGCAGTGAAGGCCCCTACGGGGCGTACGAGCAGTACTTC. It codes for CASSEGPYGAYEQYF.

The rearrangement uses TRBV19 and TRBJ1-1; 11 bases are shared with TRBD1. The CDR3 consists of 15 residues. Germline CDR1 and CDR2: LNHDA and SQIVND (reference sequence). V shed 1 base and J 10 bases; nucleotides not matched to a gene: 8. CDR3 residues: CASSIGGQGASSAFF. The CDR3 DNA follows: TGTGCCAGTAGTATAGGTGGACAGGGGGCGTCGTCAGCTTTCTTT.

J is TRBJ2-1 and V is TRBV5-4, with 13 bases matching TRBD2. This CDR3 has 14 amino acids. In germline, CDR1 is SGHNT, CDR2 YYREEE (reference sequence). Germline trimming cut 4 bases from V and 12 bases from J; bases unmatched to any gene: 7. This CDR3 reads CASSQGTSGMVQFF. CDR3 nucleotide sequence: TGTGCCAGCAGCCAAGGGACTAGCGGGATGGTGCAGTTCTTC.

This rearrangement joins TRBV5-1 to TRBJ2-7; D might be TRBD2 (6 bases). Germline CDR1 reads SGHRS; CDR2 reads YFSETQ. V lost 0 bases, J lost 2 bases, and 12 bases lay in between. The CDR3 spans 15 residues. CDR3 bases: TGCGCCAGCAGCTTGGCTTGGGCGGGGACCTACGAGCAGTACTTC. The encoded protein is CASSLAWAGTYEQYF.

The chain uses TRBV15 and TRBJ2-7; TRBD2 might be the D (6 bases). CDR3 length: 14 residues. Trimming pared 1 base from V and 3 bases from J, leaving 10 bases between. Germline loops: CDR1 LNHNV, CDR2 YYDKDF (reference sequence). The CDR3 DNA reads TGTGCCACCAGCAGAGTCGTCGGGAGCTACGAGCAGTACTTC. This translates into CATSRVVGSYEQYF.

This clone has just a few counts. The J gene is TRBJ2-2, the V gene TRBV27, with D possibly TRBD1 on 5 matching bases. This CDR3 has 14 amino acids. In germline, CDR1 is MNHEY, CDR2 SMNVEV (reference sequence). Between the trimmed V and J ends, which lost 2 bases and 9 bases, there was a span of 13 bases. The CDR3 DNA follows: TGTGCCAGCAGTTTAGGGGCAGCAGCAAGGGAGCTGTTTTTT. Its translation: CASSLGAAARELFF.

CDR3 DNA sequence: TGTGCCAGCTCACCACCGGGACAGGTTGAATACGAGCAGTACTTC. This gives the protein CASSPPGQVEYEQYF. The rearrangement links TRBV18 to TRBJ2-7; TRBD1 aligns across 8 bases. CDR1 and CDR2 (germline): KGHSH, LQKENI. J was trimmed by 4 bases and V by 0 bases; bases with no gene match: 5. The CDR3 spans 15 residues.

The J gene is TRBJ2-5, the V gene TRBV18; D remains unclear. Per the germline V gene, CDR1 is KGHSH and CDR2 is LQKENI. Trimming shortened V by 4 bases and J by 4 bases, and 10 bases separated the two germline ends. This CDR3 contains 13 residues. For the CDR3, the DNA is TGTGCCAGCTCACGACCTAGTGGAGAGACCCAGTACTTC. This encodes CASSRPSGETQYF.

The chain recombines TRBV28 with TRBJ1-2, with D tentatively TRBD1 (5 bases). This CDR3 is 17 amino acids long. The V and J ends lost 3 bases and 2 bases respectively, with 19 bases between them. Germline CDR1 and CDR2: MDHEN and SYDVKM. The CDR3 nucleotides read TGTGCCAGCAGTTTCGCGGGGGAAGTGCGGCCCAACTATGGCTACACCTTC. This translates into CASSFAGEVRPNYGYTF.

The chain's CDR3 is CASSLGQGFRTEAFF. CDR3 in DNA: TGTGCCAGCAGTTTGGGACAGGGTTTCCGAACTGAAGCTTTCTTT. V is TRBV28 and J is TRBJ1-1; 9 bases align to TRBD1. The junction had 7 bases not matched to a gene; V was cut back by 3 bases and J by 5 bases. The CDR3 is 15 amino acids. Germline assignment: CDR1 MDHEN and CDR2 SYDVKM. Together with reference TRBV28 and TRBJ1-1, the CDR3 gives the full variable domain: DVKVTQSSRYLVKRTGEKVFLECVQDMDHENMFWYRQDPGLGLRLIYFSYDVKMKEKGDIPEGYSVSREKKERFSLILESASTNQTSMYLCASSLGQGFRTEAFFGQGTRLTVV.

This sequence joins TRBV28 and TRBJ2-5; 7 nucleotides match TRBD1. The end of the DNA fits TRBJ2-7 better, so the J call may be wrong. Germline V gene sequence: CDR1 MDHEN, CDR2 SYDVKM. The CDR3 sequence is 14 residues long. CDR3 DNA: TGTGCCAGCACCGCATTGGGGACAGTCTACGAGCAGTACTTC. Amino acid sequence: CASTALGTVYEQYF.

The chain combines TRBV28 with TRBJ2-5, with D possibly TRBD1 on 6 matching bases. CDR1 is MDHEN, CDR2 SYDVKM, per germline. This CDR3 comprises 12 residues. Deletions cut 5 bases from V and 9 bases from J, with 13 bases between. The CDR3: CASSTGRWAQYF. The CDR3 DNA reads TGTGCCAGCAGTACAGGGCGGTGGGCCCAGTACTTC.

In DNA, the CDR3 is TGTGCCAGCAGCTTAACAAACACTGAAGCTTTCTTT. It is translated as CASSLTNTEAFF. The V gene is TRBV7-9, the J gene TRBJ1-1, with D hard to call. V lost 2 bases to trimming and J lost 2 bases, with 3 bases between them. The CDR3 is made up of 12 amino acids. Germline V gene data show CDR1 as SEHNR and CDR2 as FQNEAQ (reference sequence).

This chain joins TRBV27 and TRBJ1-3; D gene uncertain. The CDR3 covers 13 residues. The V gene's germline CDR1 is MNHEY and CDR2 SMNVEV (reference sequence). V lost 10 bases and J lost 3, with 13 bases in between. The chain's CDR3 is CATVRTYGNTIYF. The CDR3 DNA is TGTGCCACTGTACGGACGTATGGAAACACCATATATTTT.